Given below is one T cell receptor (beta chain) in context. Its specificity is unknown. This record belongs to a study of post-analysis software for immune sequencing data. Findings of the study overall: Multiple sclerosis patients showed significantly lower normalized Chao1 diversity than controls did. Analysis by F measure revealed that same-batch samples clustered strongly together. A few TRBV segments (TRBV5-6, TRBV5-1 and TRBV20-1 among them) occurred more frequently in patients than in controls.

The germline V gene encodes CDR1 DFQATT and CDR2 SNEGSKA (reference sequence). The CDR3 length is 13 residues. Incorporated into the TCR beta cDNA libraries were unique molecular identifiers, which served to reduce PCR and sequencing biases. TCRdb itself ran the PCR reads through MiXCR, one entry per CDR3 protein. Of under 200,000 distinct CDR3 sequences in the sample, roughly 30% were seen once. The receptor comes from a girl aged 2-17 years with multiple sclerosis. Material: blood. The chain couples TRBV20-1 to TRBJ2-7, with D hard to call. CDR3 bases: TGCAGCGAAAAAAGGTGGCTGGACTACGAGCAGTACTTC. As protein: CSEKRWLDYEQYF.